The T cell receptor beta chain described here comes from a study of blood T cell repertoires in COVID-19. Overall study: COVID-19 samples, acute and convalescent, were from the United States, Italy and Spain.

As handled by the study authors: Using reference gene primer amplification, nucleated cell counts were estimated. The assay was immunoSEQ multiplex PCR, and TCRdb's table has in-frame clones only and misses some. The V and J calls and clone size come from that table; D and trimming were worked out from the DNA. The sample shows 200,000 to 300,000 clones, around 81% of them seen only once. Sequencing was done on a sample of peripheral blood. This sequence was found in a woman aged 55-69 years with active or convalescent COVID-19.

The CDR3: CASSKRWTSGTTDTQYF. CDR3 DNA sequence: TGTGCCAGCAGCAAACGGTGGACTAGCGGGACTACAGATACGCAGTATTTT. The chain links TRBV21-1 to TRBJ2-3; the table assigns TRBD2, which was not confirmed against the DNA. TRBV21-1 is given as a pseudogene. This CDR3 comprises 17 residues.